What follows are 21 T cell receptor beta chains derived from one specimen sequenced in a study of Graves' ophthalmopathy and Graves' hyperthyroidism. CDR3 regions of TCR beta were amplified from RNA transcripts. HTBI-primed RT-PCR formed the first round, and a multiplex PCR formed the second. Each CDR3 protein is one row after TCRdb ran MiXCR on the multiplex PCR reads. The sample has 340,000 or so distinct CDR3 sequences, roughly 15% seen once; the top ten hold more than 9%. Sequencing was performed on peripheral blood. The receptor source for this set is an adult man with Graves' ophthalmopathy.

The table lists this clonotype with many counts. The CDR3 DNA is TGTGCCAGCAGCCCGACCGGGACAGGGGTCGAGACCCAGTACTTC. It yields the protein CASSPTGTGVETQYF. J is TRBJ2-5 and V is TRBV5-5; 10 bases match TRBD1. This CDR3 comprises 15 residues. V shed 4 bases, J shed 5 bases, and the junction held 8 bases outside the gene matches. Germline V gene lookup returns CDR1 SGHKS and CDR2 YYEKEE (reference sequence).

The rearrangement joins TRBV28 to TRBJ1-5; D is unclear. V lost 8 bases and J 0 bases, leaving 5 bases between the germline ends. Germline V gene data show CDR1 as MDHEN and CDR2 as SYDVKM. This CDR3 spans 12 amino acids. The CDR3 sequence is CASLNSNQPQHF. The DNA for the CDR3 is TGTGCCAGCCTTAATAGCAATCAGCCCCAGCATTTT.

This clonotype was seen many times. This chain links TRBV20-1 with TRBJ1-6; no firm D call. V was pared by 5 bases and J by 8 bases, with 16 bases between. CDR3 length equals 14 residues. Per germline, CDR1 DFQATT and CDR2 SNEGSKA (reference sequence). This CDR3 is CSAAPAGFDSPLHF. The CDR3 DNA reads as TGCAGTGCTGCCCCGGCGGGTTTTGATTCACCCCTCCACTTT.

This clonotype was found many times. The V call is TRBV3-1, the J call TRBJ1-2; 9 nucleotides match TRBD1. Germline V gene lookup returns CDR1 LGHDT and CDR2 YNNKEL (reference sequence). Trimming at V came to 4 bases and at J to 2 bases, leaving 5 bases not matched to a gene. This CDR3 is built from 15 residues. CDR3 in amino acids: CASSPSGQGNYGYTF. As DNA, the CDR3 is TGTGCCAGCAGCCCCTCGGGACAGGGCAACTATGGCTACACCTTC.

The table lists this clonotype with many counts. V and J are TRBV10-1 and TRBJ2-5, with D perhaps matching TRBD1 (6 bases). The CDR3 covers 14 residues. Germline-derived CDR1 and CDR2 are WNHNN and SYGVQD (reference sequence). The V end was cut by 0 bases, the J end by 4 bases, with 9 bases between. CDR3 DNA sequence: TGCGCCAGCAGTGAGTCGACAGGCGGAGAGACCCAGTACTTC. Its protein is CASSESTGGETQYF.

This clonotype was counted ten times or more. This chain uses TRBV7-9 with TRBJ2-7; no clear D. The germline V gene has CDR1 SEHNR and CDR2 FQNEAQ (reference sequence). CDR3 length: 14 residues. V lost 5 bases and J lost 3, with 14 bases in between. The CDR3 protein is CASSPDLWGYEQYF. CDR3 DNA sequence: TGTGCCAGCAGCCCCGATTTATGGGGCTACGAGCAGTACTTC.

This clonotype was seen at least ten times. V usage is TRBV6-5 and J usage is TRBJ1-2, with D tentatively TRBD1 (5 bases). Trimming stripped 8 bases from V and 4 bases from J, with 26 bases between. Germline-derived CDR1 and CDR2 are MNHEY and SVGAGI. The CDR3 consists of 17 residues. This chain's CDR3 is CASRSGQGGPATYGYTF. As DNA, the CDR3 is TGTGCCAGCCGTTCCGGTCAGGGAGGGCCCGCGACCTATGGCTACACCTTC.

The table lists this clonotype with many counts. The chain links TRBV5-1 to TRBJ2-7; tentatively, D is TRBD2 (5 bases). V shed 0 bases and J shed 1 base, with 11 bases lying between them. The CDR3 has 15 amino acids. Per the germline V gene, CDR1 is SGHRS and CDR2 is YFSETQ. The CDR3 sequence: CASSLVGGRSYEQYF. The CDR3 coding sequence is TGCGCCAGCAGCTTGGTTGGAGGACGGTCCTACGAGCAGTACTTC.

This clonotype was seen ten or more times. V and J are TRBV30 and TRBJ1-1; D not certain. Germline assignment: CDR1 GTSNPN and CDR2 SVGIG (reference sequence). This CDR3 spans 13 amino acids. V lost 4 bases, J lost 1 base, and 10 bases lay in between. CDR3 region: CAWTDGENTEAFF. The CDR3 DNA follows: TGTGCCTGGACCGACGGGGAGAACACTGAAGCTTTCTTT. Based on the CDR3 plus reference TRBV30 and TRBJ1-1, the full variable domain is SQTIHQWPATLVQPVGSPLSLECTVEGTSNPNLYWYRQAAGRGLQLLFYSVGIGQISSEVPQNLSASRPQDRQFILSSKKLLLSDSGFYLCAWTDGENTEAFFGQGTRLTVV.

This clonotype was found once. The chain is built from TRBV29-1 and TRBJ2-5; D call uncertain. The CDR3 has 15 amino acids. CDR1 is SQVTM and CDR2 is ANQGSEA in the germline V gene. Deletions cut 3 bases from V and 3 bases from J, with 17 bases between. As DNA, the CDR3 is TGCAGCGTTGATTATAGAGAGGACGCAGAAGAGACCCAGTACTTC. Its translation is CSVDYREDAEETQYF.

This clonotype appeared many times. The J gene is TRBJ2-5, the V gene TRBV4-2, with 8 nucleotides matching TRBD2. The CDR3 is 15 amino acids. Losses at the gene ends were 0 bases for V and 4 bases for J; bases not matched to a gene: 4. The germline CDR1 and CDR2 sequences are LGHNA and YNFKEQ. Here the CDR3 DNA reads TGTGCCAGCAGCCAAGAAGGGACTAGGGCAGAGACCCAGTACTTC. Translated: CASSQEGTRAETQYF.

The chain is built from TRBV6-2 or TRBV6-3 and TRBJ2-7, with D possibly TRBD2 on 5 matching bases. The CDR3 consists of 16 residues. Germline V gene lookup returns CDR1 MNHEY and CDR2 SVGEGT. V was trimmed by 5 bases and J by 2 bases, leaving 19 bases between them. The CDR3 sequence is CASSRPGGKYPYEQYF. CDR3 sequence (DNA): TGTGCCAGCAGTCGACCTGGAGGCAAATACCCCTACGAGCAGTACTTC.

V usage is TRBV11-2 and J usage is TRBJ2-7, with TRBD2 matching over 12 bases. The CDR3 spans 17 residues. Germline V gives CDR1 SGHAT, CDR2 FQNNGV. V dropped 1 base and J dropped 6; count of bases not matched to a gene: 10. This CDR3 is CASSLVWRTSGIGEQYF. The CDR3 DNA reads TGTGCCAGCAGCTTAGTGTGGAGGACTAGCGGGATCGGCGAGCAGTACTTC.

This clonotype was recorded at least ten times. The rearrangement joins TRBV29-1 to TRBJ1-1; D gene unclear. The V and J ends lost 7 bases and 0 bases respectively, with 21 bases between them. The CDR3 contains 16 residues. Germline V gives CDR1 SQVTM, CDR2 ANQGSEA. The CDR3 coding sequence is TGCAGCGCGACCGAGAAAATTCCCGGTATGAACACTGAAGCTTTCTTT. This encodes CSATEKIPGMNTEAFF.

This clonotype came up many times. The chain uses TRBV9 and TRBJ2-2; TRBD2 matches 7 bases. This CDR3 is 15 amino acids long. The germline gives CDR1 SGDLS, CDR2 YYNGEE. Losses at the gene ends were 0 bases for V and 5 bases for J; bases not matched to a gene: 4. The CDR3 sequence is CASSVGQGGTGELFF. CDR3 nucleotide sequence: TGTGCCAGCAGCGTAGGGCAGGGAGGGACCGGGGAGCTGTTTTTT.

This clonotype came up a few times. V gene TRBV6-1 combines with J gene TRBJ1-1; D might be TRBD1 (6 bases). Germline CDR1 MNHNS, CDR2 SASEGT. The CDR3 covers 14 residues. Between the trimmed V and J ends, which lost 4 bases and 5 bases, there was a span of 14 bases. The DNA for the CDR3 is TGTGCCAGCAGTGCGACAGGCGGGAGGACTGAAGCTTTCTTT. This translates into CASSATGGRTEAFF.

This clonotype was seen repeatedly, ten times or more. The V call is TRBV5-1, the J call TRBJ2-2; tentatively, D is TRBD1 (6 bases). The CDR3 covers 16 residues. Germline V gene data show CDR1 as SGHRS and CDR2 as YFSETQ. The ends were cut back, 4 bases at V and 5 bases at J, with 18 bases in the middle. CDR3 region: CASSPVPGHGTGELFF. CDR3 bases: TGCGCCAGCAGCCCTGTCCCGGGACACGGAACCGGGGAGCTGTTTTTT.

This clonotype has at least ten counts. V is TRBV19 and J is TRBJ2-5; TRBD1 agrees at 7 bases. In germline, CDR1 is LNHDA, CDR2 SQIVND (reference sequence). The CDR3 runs to 15 residues. V dropped 5 bases and J dropped 2; count of bases not matched to a gene: 8. The CDR3 spells CASSFGTAAQETQYF. For the CDR3, the DNA is TGTGCCAGTAGTTTCGGGACAGCTGCGCAAGAGACCCAGTACTTC. The full variable domain, in which reference TRBV19 and TRBJ2-5 provide the parts outside the CDR3, is DGGITQSPKYLFRKEGQNVTLSCEQNLNHDAMYWYRQDPGQGLRLIYYSQIVNDFQKGDIAEGYSVSREKKESFPLTVTSAQKNPTAFYLCASSFGTAAQETQYFGPGTRLLVL.

This clonotype came up many times. The rearrangement joins TRBV12-3 or TRBV12-4 to TRBJ1-2; 8 positions agree with TRBD1. The junction had 11 bases not matched to a gene; V was cut back by 8 bases and J by 0 bases. The CDR3 is 16 residues long. CDR3 residues: CASSNPRTGTNYGYTF. The DNA for the CDR3 is TGTGCCAGCTCTAATCCGCGGACAGGGACTAACTATGGCTACACCTTC.

This clonotype was observed many times. The rearrangement links TRBV28 to TRBJ2-7, with D possibly matching TRBD2 (5 bases). CDR1 is MDHEN, CDR2 SYDVKM, per germline. The CDR3 totals 14 residues. The ends were cut back, 4 bases at V and 2 bases at J, with 12 bases in the middle. The CDR3 bases are TGTGCCAGCAGTTACGTCGGACTGACCTACGAGCAGTACTTC. Translating gives CASSYVGLTYEQYF.

There are many counts of this clonotype. The rearrangement uses TRBV20-1 and TRBJ2-5; D is perhaps TRBD2 (6 bases). Deletions cut 2 bases from V and 3 bases from J, with 10 bases between. The CDR3 runs to 13 residues. The germline gives CDR1 DFQATT, CDR2 SNEGSKA (reference sequence). The CDR3 is CSARSAGKETQYF. CDR3 nucleotides: TGCAGTGCTAGAAGCGCGGGGAAAGAGACCCAGTACTTC.